This T cell receptor (beta chain) was identified in a study of T cells in Graves' hyperthyroidism and ophthalmopathy (dated by TCRdb to the late 2010s). Context from the whole study: Peripheral blood samples were taken at the time of initial diagnosis, prior to any treatment. To identify TCR V-J signatures that set the groups apart, the researchers used a discovery cohort of about a hundred patients, made up of under 45 with Graves' ophthalmopathy and 57 with stable Graves' hyperthyroidism. An independent validation cohort of under 20 hyperthyroidism patients and about 15 patients who later progressed to ophthalmopathy tested prospective prediction of ophthalmopathy. For training and testing, the roughly 93 patients in the discovery cohort were randomly divided in a 7:3 ratio. Thyroid tissue and blood T-cell repertoires from six Graves' hyperthyroidism patients were also compared in the study. Following sampling, methimazole starting at 30 mg daily was given to hyperthyroidism patients, and high-dose intravenous methylprednisolone was given to ophthalmopathy patients. The paper describes TCR Vbeta CDR3 sequencing of 140 or so peripheral blood samples, made up of under 50 ophthalmopathy patients, over 70 hyperthyroidism patients and roughly 17 progressor patients. Study-wide conclusions, independent of this receptor: Most expanded thyroid clonotypes (frequency above 0.001) were also detected in blood, suggesting blood repertoires may reflect thyroid immune responses. In cross-validation, a model built on a 13 V-J signature told ophthalmopathy apart from stable hyperthyroidism with approximately 90% sensitivity and around 81% specificity, and in testing the same model reached 80%/75%. During validation, the model predicted progression to ophthalmopathy a median of approximately 6.5 months ahead of onset, with just under 71% sensitivity and 72% to 80% specificity. No statistical method was used to set the sample size in advance, and investigators knew the group allocation.

On this clonotype itself: The antigen it binds to is not known. No base qualities exist here, and no much larger clone lies one base off it.

Trimming at the junction amounts to 1 base on V and 5 bases on J, and the germline ends lie 9 bases apart. The CDR3 numbers 14 residues from cysteine through phenylalanine. This entry keeps only the CDR3 DNA: 42 bases, framed from base 1. From a lookup of the germline V gene (reference sequence), CDR1 and CDR2 are LNHDA and SQIVND. Amplification of TCR beta CDR3 regions was carried out from RNA transcripts. The first round of RT-PCR for the TCR CDR3 was performed with the HTBI primer set and the Qiagen OneStep RT-PCR kit. Libraries were constructed in a second round of multiplex PCR, after which size selection and purification were carried out. The libraries were sequenced on an Illumina HiSeq2000 using paired-end 100 bp reads. The paper's processing steps were these. SOAPnuke was used to process the raw data, with reads discarded if the reads contained adapters or uncalled bases, had a mean Phred below 15, or lacked an exact constant-primer or identifier match. High-quality paired reads were merged using COPE v1.2.5, and each unique nucleotide sequence was defined as a clonotype. MiTCR v1.1 was used to align clonotypes to the IMGT TRBV, TRBD and TRBJ reference segments. The analysis was restricted to V-J combinations with a frequency above 0.0001, which together covered just over 99% of the repertoires. The TCS score was defined as the ratio of F50 (clonal expansion) to E x V (chaos), calculated using BLOSUM62-based TCRdist between CDR3 peptides within each V-J. Welch's t-statistics and random forest reduced just over 500 V-J features to 10 to 15, which were used in a naive Bayes classifier (R e1071). Using fastp at Q25 and MiXCR, TCRdb reprocessed the public reads and kept productive beta chains. When rows share a CDR3 protein, they turn into one entry using the most common DNA and genes. TCRdb, not the original authors, processed these V and J calls. In this sample the table shows hundreds of thousands of distinct CDR3 sequences, 16% of which occur a single time. The top ten hold 3.8% of the sample.

Graves' hyperthyroidism was defined as stable when no progression to ophthalmopathy occurred over 18 months of follow-up. The hyperthyroidism patients were between 18 and 65 years old and newly diagnosed, with a disease duration of less than 2 months. Any patient with an uncontrolled infection, another autoimmune disease, pregnancy or lactation was excluded. Diagnoses were based on clinical symptoms, serum thyroxine and TRAb, thyroid ultrasound and orbital computed tomography. PBMCs were isolated from 10 ml of fresh peripheral blood by Ficoll-Paque density gradient centrifugation. Total RNA was extracted using Trizol reagent, and RNA quality was assessed on an Agilent 2100 Bioanalyzer.

The chain is made from TRBV19 and TRBJ2-1, with the D gene not clear enough to name. The receptor was derived from a woman aged 25 to 39 with Graves' hyperthyroidism. The sequencing sample was made of blood. Read as DNA, the sequence is TGTGCCAGTAGTATAGTAGGCACCCACAATGAGCAGTTCTTC. Its amino acids are CASSIVGTHNEQFF.